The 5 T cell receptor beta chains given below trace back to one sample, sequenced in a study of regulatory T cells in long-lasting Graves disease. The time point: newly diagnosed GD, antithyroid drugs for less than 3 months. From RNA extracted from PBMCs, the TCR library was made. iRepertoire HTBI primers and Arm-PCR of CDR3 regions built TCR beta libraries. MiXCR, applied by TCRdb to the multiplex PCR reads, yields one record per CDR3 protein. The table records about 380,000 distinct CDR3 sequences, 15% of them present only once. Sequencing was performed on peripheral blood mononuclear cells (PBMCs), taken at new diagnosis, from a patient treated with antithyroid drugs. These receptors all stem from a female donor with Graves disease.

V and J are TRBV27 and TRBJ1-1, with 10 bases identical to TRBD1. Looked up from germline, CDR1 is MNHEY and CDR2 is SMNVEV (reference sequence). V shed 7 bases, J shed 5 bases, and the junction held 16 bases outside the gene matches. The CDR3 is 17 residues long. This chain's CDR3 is CASTLTGTGAARTEAFF. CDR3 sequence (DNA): TGTGCCAGCACTCTTACCGGGACAGGGGCCGCGAGGACTGAAGCTTTCTTT.

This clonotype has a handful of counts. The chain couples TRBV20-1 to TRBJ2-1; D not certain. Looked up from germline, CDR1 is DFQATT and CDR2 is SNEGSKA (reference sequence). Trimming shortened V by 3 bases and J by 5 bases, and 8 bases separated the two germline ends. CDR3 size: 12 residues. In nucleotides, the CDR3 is TGCAGTGCTAGCGAGCTACACAATGAGCAGTTCTTC. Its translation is CSASELHNEQFF.

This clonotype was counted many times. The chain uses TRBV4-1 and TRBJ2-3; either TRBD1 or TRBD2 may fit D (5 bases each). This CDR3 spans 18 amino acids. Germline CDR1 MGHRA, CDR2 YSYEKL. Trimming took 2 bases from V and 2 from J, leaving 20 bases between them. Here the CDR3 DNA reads TGCGCCAGCAGCCAATTGGAGGTTTCTTGGGGGTACACAGATACGCAGTATTTT. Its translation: CASSQLEVSWGYTDTQYF.

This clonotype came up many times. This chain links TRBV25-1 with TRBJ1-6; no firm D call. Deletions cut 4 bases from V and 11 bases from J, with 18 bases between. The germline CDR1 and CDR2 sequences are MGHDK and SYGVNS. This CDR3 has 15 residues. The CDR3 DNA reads TGTGCCAGCAGTGTTTCGCGGGGAGGTACGACACCCCTCCACTTT. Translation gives CASSVSRGGTTPLHF.

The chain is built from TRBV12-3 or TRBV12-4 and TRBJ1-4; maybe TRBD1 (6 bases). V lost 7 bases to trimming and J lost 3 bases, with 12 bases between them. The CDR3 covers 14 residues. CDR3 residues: CASKQGGANEKLFF. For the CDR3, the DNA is TGTGCCAGCAAGCAAGGGGGGGCTAATGAAAAACTGTTTTTT.